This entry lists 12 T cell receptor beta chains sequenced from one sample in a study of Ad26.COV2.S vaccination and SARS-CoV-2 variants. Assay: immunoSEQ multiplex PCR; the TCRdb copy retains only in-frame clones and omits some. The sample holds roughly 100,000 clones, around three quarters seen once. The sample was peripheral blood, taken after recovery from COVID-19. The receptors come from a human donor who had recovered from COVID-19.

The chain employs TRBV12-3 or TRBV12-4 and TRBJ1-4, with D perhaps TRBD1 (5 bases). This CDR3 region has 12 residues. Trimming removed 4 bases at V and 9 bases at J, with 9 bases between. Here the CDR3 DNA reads TGTGCCAGCAGTTGGGACCGCCAAAAACTGTTTTTT. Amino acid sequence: CASSWDRQKLFF.

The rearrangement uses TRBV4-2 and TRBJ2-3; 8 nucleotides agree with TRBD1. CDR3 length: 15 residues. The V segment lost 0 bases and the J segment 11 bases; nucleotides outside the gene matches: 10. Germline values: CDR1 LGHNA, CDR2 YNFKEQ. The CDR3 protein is CASSQDSGGLRGQYF. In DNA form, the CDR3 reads TGTGCCAGCAGCCAAGATTCAGGGGGCCTCCGTGGGCAGTATTTT.

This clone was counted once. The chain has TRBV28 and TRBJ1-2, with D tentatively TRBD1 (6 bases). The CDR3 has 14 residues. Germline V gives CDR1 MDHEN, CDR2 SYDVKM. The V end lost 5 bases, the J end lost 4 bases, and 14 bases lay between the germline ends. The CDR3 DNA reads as TGTGCCAGCAGTCAGCCGGGCAGGGGCTATGGCTACACCTTC. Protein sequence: CASSQPGRGYGYTF.

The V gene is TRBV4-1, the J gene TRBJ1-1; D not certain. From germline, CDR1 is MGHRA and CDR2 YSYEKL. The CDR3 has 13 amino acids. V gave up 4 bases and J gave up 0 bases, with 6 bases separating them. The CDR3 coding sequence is TGCGCCAGCAGCCCCGGGGTGAACACTGAAGCTTTCTTT. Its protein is CASSPGVNTEAFF.

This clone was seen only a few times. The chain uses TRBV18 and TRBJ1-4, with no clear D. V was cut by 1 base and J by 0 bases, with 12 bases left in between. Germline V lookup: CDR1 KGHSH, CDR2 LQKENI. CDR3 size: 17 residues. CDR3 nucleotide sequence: TGTGCCAGCTCACCACGGTCGGTGGATGCAACTAATGAAAAACTGTTTTTT. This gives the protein CASSPRSVDATNEKLFF.

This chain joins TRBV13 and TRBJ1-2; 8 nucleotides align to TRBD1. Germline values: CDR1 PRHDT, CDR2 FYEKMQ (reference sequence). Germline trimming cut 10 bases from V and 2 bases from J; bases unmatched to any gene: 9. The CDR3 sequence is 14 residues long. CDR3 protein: CATKPPGGNYGYTF. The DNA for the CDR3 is TGTGCCACCAAACCCCCAGGGGGCAACTATGGCTACACCTTC.

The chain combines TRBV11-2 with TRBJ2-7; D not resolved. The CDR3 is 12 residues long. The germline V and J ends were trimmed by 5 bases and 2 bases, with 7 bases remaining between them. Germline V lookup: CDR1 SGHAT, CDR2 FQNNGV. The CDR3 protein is CASSRSPYEQYF. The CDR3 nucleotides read TGTGCCAGCAGCCGTAGTCCCTACGAGCAGTACTTC.

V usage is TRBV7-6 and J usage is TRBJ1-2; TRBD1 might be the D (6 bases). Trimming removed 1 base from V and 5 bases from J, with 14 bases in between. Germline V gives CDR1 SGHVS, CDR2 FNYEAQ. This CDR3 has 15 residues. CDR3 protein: CASSLGAQGSYGYTF. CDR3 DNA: TGTGCCAGCAGCTTAGGGGCCCAGGGGAGTTATGGCTACACCTTC.

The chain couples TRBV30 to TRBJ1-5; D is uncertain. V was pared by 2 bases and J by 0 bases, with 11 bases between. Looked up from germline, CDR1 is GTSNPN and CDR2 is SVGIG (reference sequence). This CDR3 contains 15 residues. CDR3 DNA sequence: TGTGCCTGGAGTACCGGCCTGTATAGCAATCAGCCCCAGCATTTT. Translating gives CAWSTGLYSNQPQHF.

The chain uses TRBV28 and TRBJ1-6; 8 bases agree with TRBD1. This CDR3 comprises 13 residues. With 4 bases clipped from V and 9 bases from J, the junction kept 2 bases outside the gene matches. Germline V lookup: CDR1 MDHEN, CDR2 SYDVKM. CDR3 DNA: TGTGCCAGCAGTTCCGACAGGGGTTCACCCCTCCACTTT. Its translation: CASSSDRGSPLHF.

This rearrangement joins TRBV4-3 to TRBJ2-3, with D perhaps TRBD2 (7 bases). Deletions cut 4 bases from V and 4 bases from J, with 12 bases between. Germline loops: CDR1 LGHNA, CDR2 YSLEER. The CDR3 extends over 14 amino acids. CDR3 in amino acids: CASSLGAGADTQYF. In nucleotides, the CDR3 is TGCGCCAGCAGCCTGGGGGCGGGGGCAGATACGCAGTATTTT.

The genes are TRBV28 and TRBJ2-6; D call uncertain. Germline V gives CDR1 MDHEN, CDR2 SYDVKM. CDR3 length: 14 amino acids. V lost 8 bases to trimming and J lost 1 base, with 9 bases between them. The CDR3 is CASLNPSGANVLTF. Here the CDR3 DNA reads TGTGCCAGCCTTAATCCATCTGGGGCCAACGTCCTGACTTTC.